Presented here are 14 T cell receptor beta chains from one specimen sequenced in a study of immune heterogeneity within non-small cell lung tumors. Bulk tumor genomic DNA served as template, at 600 ng per sample. Primary tumors were biopsied several times each, far apart, intraoperatively. Curative surgical treatment was performed in patients who had newly diagnosed, untreated non-small cell lung cancer. It was a multiplex PCR that amplified TCR beta CDR3, with 32 V and 13 J primers. TCRdb reprocessed the multiplex PCR reads via MiXCR and lists one record per CDR3 protein. The sample records 4,600 or so distinct CDR3 sequences, 30% to 40% being singletons. Input material: lung tumor tissue. These receptors were taken from a woman aged 50 to 60 with non-small cell lung cancer.

The chain has TRBV7-2 and TRBJ1-1, with D tentatively TRBD1 (6 bases). Germline V gene lookup returns CDR1 SGHTA and CDR2 FQGNSA. Deletions cut 1 base from V and 11 bases from J, with 17 bases between. The CDR3 covers 14 residues. CDR3 in DNA: TGTGCCAGCAGCTTAGGACGGACAGTCCTCGGGGCTTTCTTT. Its translation is CASSLGRTVLGAFF.

V usage is TRBV2 and J usage is TRBJ1-5; the match to TRBD1 covers 11 bases. CDR3 size: 15 residues. CDR1 is SNHLY and CDR2 is FYNNEI in the germline V gene. Germline trimming cut 4 bases from V and 7 bases from J; bases unmatched to any gene: 6. As DNA, the CDR3 is TGTGCCAGCAGTGGGACAGGGGGCGCGAACCAGCCCCAGCATTTT. Amino acid sequence: CASSGTGGANQPQHF.

This clonotype was detected many times. As DNA, the CDR3 is TGCAGCGCCAAGGGACAGGGAAGAGACAATGAGCAGTTCTTC. Residues: CSAKGQGRDNEQFF. V is TRBV29-1 and J is TRBJ2-1, with TRBD1 matching over 9 bases. The CDR3 sequence is 14 residues long. With 7 bases clipped from V and 5 bases from J, the junction kept 9 bases outside the gene matches. Germline V gene data show CDR1 as SQVTM and CDR2 as ANQGSEA.

Within the sample, this clonotype is medium-sized. The chain combines TRBV10-1 with TRBJ2-3, with a tentative D call TRBD2 (6 bases). The CDR3 is made up of 11 amino acids. Deletions cut 3 bases from V and 11 bases from J, with 9 bases between. The germline V gene has CDR1 WNHNN and CDR2 SYGVQD (reference sequence). CDR3 bases: TGCGCCAGCAGTGATCCGGGGGTGCAGTATTTT. This codes for CASSDPGVQYF.

On this clonotype: Germline is not matched at one junction end, which may reflect a read error. J is TRBJ2-7 and V is TRBV20-1; TRBD2 agrees at 11 bases. Germline V gives CDR1 DFQATT, CDR2 SNEGSKA (reference sequence). The CDR3 contains 15 residues. The CDR3 here is CSADPTSGSSYGQYF. The CDR3 nucleotides read TGCAGTGCTGATCCTACTAGCGGGAGCTCCTACGGGCAGTACTTC.

The J gene is TRBJ1-2, the V gene TRBV6-1; TRBD1 agrees at 7 bases. Per germline, CDR1 MNHNS and CDR2 SASEGT. V shed 7 bases, J shed 4 bases, and the junction held 3 bases outside the gene matches. CDR3 length equals 12 residues. DNA for the CDR3: TGTGCCAGCATCGGACAGGCCTATGGCTACACCTTC. Protein: CASIGQAYGYTF.

The rearrangement links TRBV20-1 to TRBJ2-5; D possibly uses TRBD1 or TRBD2 (5 bases each). CDR3 size: 12 residues. Germline assignment: CDR1 DFQATT and CDR2 SNEGSKA (reference sequence). Between the trimmed V and J ends, which lost 3 bases and 1 base, there was a span of 6 bases. DNA of the CDR3: TGCAGTGCTAGCGGGACCCAAGAGACCCAGTACTTC. This sequence encodes CSASGTQETQYF.

This chain links TRBV3-1 with TRBJ2-7; D unresolved. Germline-derived CDR1 and CDR2 are LGHDT and YNNKEL (reference sequence). The V end was cut by 1 base, the J end by 7 bases, with 5 bases between. There are 11 residues in the CDR3. CDR3 sequence: CASSQGREQYF. The CDR3 region has the DNA TGTGCCAGCAGCCAAGGACGGGAGCAGTACTTC.

This clonotype was observed many times. This sequence joins TRBV28 and TRBJ2-2; D not resolved. Between the trimmed V and J ends, which lost 4 bases and 6 bases, there was a span of 6 bases. Germline CDR1 reads MDHEN; CDR2 reads SYDVKM. The CDR3 is 12 residues long. The CDR3 loop is CASSYGAGELFF. CDR3 bases: TGTGCCAGCAGTTATGGGGCCGGGGAGCTGTTTTTT.

This clonotype was observed once. A read error may produce the germline difference seen at one junction end. The rearrangement joins TRBV7-9 to TRBJ1-3; D is unresolved. The CDR3 covers 15 residues. Germline CDR1 and CDR2: SEHNR and FQNEAQ (reference sequence). CDR3 in amino acids: CASTLDGSSGNTIYF. CDR3 nucleotides: TGTGCCAGCACCTTAGACGGTTCCTCTGGAAACACCATATATTTT.

This clonotype is categorized as medium-sized. The chain couples TRBV5-1 to TRBJ1-2; D might be TRBD1 (6 bases). The germline CDR1 and CDR2 sequences are SGHRS and YFSETQ. The CDR3 is made up of 15 amino acids. The ends were cut back, 0 bases at V and 0 bases at J, with 9 bases in the middle. Here the CDR3 reads CASSLGTGPNYGYTF. DNA for the CDR3: TGCGCCAGCAGCTTGGGAACAGGGCCTAACTATGGCTACACCTTC.

This clonotype is a singleton in its sample. The rearrangement joins TRBV30 to TRBJ1-2; a weak D match, TRBD1 (6 bases). CDR1 and CDR2 from the germline V gene are GTSNPN and SVGIG (reference sequence). The CDR3 runs 13 residues. The V end lost 3 bases, the J end lost 2 bases, and 10 bases lay between the germline ends. In nucleotides, the CDR3 is TGTGCCTGGAGCCTTGGACAGAACTATGGCTACACCTTC. It codes for CAWSLGQNYGYTF. Full variable domain (missing parts from reference TRBV30 and TRBJ1-2): SQTIHQWPATLVQPVGSPLSLECTVEGTSNPNLYWYRQAAGRGLQLLFYSVGIGQISSEVPQNLSASRPQDRQFILSSKKLLLSDSGFYLCAWSLGQNYGYTFGSGTRLTVV.

In its sample, this clonotype is medium-sized. This sequence joins TRBV24-1 and TRBJ2-3; D is unclear. V was shortened by 3 bases and J by 5 bases, with 14 bases between the two germline ends. Per germline, CDR1 KGHDR and CDR2 SFDVKD. This CDR3 region has 15 residues. CDR3 coding DNA: TGTGCCACCAGTGATGACGTTCCCTCCGGAGATACGCAGTATTTT. Its protein product is CATSDDVPSGDTQYF.

Relative to its sample, this clonotype is medium-sized. This sequence joins TRBV27 and TRBJ1-1, with TRBD1 matching over 9 bases. The CDR3 has 13 amino acids. Germline assignment: CDR1 MNHEY and CDR2 SMNVEV (reference sequence). After removal of 6 bases from V and 4 bases from J, the junction contained 3 bases not matched to a gene. CDR3 sequence reads: CASRDRGSTEAFF. DNA for the CDR3: TGTGCCAGCAGGGACAGGGGTAGCACTGAAGCTTTCTTT.